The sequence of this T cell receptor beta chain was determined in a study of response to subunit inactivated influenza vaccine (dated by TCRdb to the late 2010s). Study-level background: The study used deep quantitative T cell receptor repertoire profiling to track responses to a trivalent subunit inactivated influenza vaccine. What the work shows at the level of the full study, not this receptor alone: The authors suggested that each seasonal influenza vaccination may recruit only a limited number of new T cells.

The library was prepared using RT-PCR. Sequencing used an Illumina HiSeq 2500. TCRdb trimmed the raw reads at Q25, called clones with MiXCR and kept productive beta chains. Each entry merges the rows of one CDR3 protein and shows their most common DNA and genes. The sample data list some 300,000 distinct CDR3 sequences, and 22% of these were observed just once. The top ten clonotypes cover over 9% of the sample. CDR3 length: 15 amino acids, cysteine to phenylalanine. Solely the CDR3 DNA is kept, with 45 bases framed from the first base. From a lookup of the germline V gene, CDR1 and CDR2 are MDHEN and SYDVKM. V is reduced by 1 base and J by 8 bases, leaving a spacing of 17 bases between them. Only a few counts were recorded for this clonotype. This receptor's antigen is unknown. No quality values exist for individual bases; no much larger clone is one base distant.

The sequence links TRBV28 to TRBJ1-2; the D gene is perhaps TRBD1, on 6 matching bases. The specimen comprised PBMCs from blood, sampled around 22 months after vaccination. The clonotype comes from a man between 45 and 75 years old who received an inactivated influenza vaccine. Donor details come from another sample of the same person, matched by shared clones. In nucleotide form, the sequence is TGTGCCAGCAGTTTATTTTCGACAGGCCTGGGGGGCTACACCTTC. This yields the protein CASSLFSTGLGGYTF.